Each of the 25 T cell receptor beta chains below was sequenced from the same sample in a study of blood T cell repertoires in COVID-19. The repertoire was sequenced with immunoSEQ multiplex PCR; TCRdb's copy has only in-frame clones and lacks some. Among about 140,000 clones listed, approximately 80% were seen once. The sequenced material came from peripheral blood. The receptors shown here come from a man aged 65 to 85 who had recovered from COVID-19.

This chain uses TRBV12-3 or TRBV12-4 with TRBJ2-7, with D uncertain. Trimming pared 5 bases from V and 3 bases from J, leaving 11 bases between. CDR3 length equals 13 residues. CDR3 sequence (DNA): TGTGCCAGCAGTCAAAGACTGGTCTACGAGCAGTACTTC. It translates to CASSQRLVYEQYF.

This chain connects TRBV6-5 to TRBJ1-2; TRBD1 matches at 12 bases. After removal of 6 bases from V and 7 bases from J, the junction contained 6 bases not matched to a gene. Germline V gene data show CDR1 as MNHEY and CDR2 as SVGAGI. There are 14 residues in the CDR3. CDR3 nucleotides: TGTGCCAGCAGGGGACAGGGGGCGCGGGTTGGCTACACCTTC. Translated, it gives CASRGQGARVGYTF.

This chain uses TRBV24-1 with TRBJ2-7; D gene unclear. CDR3 length equals 14 residues. CDR1 and CDR2 from the germline V gene are KGHDR and SFDVKD. Between the trimmed V and J ends, which lost 6 bases and 2 bases, there was a span of 13 bases. Here the CDR3 reads CATSLTELPYEQYF. CDR3 DNA: TGTGCCACCAGTTTAACAGAGTTACCCTACGAGCAGTACTTC.

The chain is built from TRBV11-2 and TRBJ1-2; 9 bases line up with TRBD1. Germline V gives CDR1 SGHAT, CDR2 FQNNGV. The J segment lost 8 bases and the V segment lost 6 bases, leaving 7 bases of the junction unmatched. This CDR3 spans 13 amino acids. CDR3 region: CASRNGTGRGYTF. DNA of the CDR3: TGTGCCAGCAGAAATGGGACAGGGCGAGGCTACACCTTC.

CDR3 in DNA: TGTGCCAGCAGCTTAGCCCCTCAGGGGAGTGAAGTAAGACACGAGCAGTACTTC. Residues: CASSLAPQGSEVRHEQYF. The chain uses TRBV11-2 and TRBJ2-7; weak D call: TRBD1 (6 bases). Germline CDR1 SGHAT, CDR2 FQNNGV. This CDR3 region has 18 residues. V lost 1 base and J 5 bases, leaving 24 bases between the germline ends.

The gene calls are TRBV6-5 and TRBJ1-2; 7 nucleotides align to TRBD1. CDR3 length: 13 amino acids. V was clipped by 6 bases and J by 4 bases; unmatched bases: 5. Germline lookup yields CDR1 MNHEY and CDR2 SVGAGI. The CDR3 loop reads CASSKTGSYGYTF. CDR3 DNA: TGTGCCAGCAGCAAGACAGGGTCCTATGGCTACACCTTC.

The chain combines TRBV7-9 with TRBJ2-7; the D gene is possibly TRBD2 (5 bases). The germline V gene has CDR1 SEHNR and CDR2 FQNEAQ (reference sequence). The CDR3 is 12 residues long. The V end lost 1 base, the J end lost 7 bases, and 8 bases lay between the germline ends. The CDR3 reads CASSLGGREQYF. CDR3 bases: TGTGCCAGCAGCTTAGGAGGGCGGGAGCAGTACTTC.

J is TRBJ2-2 and V is TRBV11-3; D perhaps matches TRBD2 (5 bases). Germline loops: CDR1 SGHNT, CDR2 YENEEA. Trimming shortened V by 5 bases and J by 8 bases, and 15 bases separated the two germline ends. The CDR3 is made up of 14 amino acids. The CDR3 spells CASSTRRGRGELFF. The DNA for the CDR3 is TGTGCCAGCAGCACCCGCCGGGGTCGAGGGGAGCTGTTTTTT.

The chain carries TRBV3-1 (or the pseudogene TRBV3-2) and TRBJ2-2; 8 bases line up with TRBD2. V lost 4 bases, J lost 1 base, and 14 bases stayed unmatched. The CDR3 is 19 residues long. CDR1 is LGHDT and CDR2 is YNNKEL in the germline V gene (reference sequence). The CDR3, as DNA: TGTGCCAGCAGCCCGGCCCTTGGGACTAGAGTAAAGAACACCGGGGAGCTGTTTTTT. It translates to CASSPALGTRVKNTGELFF.

J is TRBJ2-7 and V is TRBV18; D perhaps matches TRBD2 (7 bases). CDR1 is KGHSH, CDR2 LQKENI, per germline. There are 13 residues in the CDR3. The V end lost 1 base, the J end lost 12 bases, and 16 bases lay between the germline ends. The CDR3 sequence: CASSPLEARGLYF. Here the CDR3 DNA reads TGTGCCAGCTCACCACTAGAGGCGCGGGGGCTGTACTTC.

The rearrangement links TRBV3-1 (or the pseudogene TRBV3-2) to TRBJ1-1, with D maybe TRBD1 (6 bases). The CDR3 has 15 residues. Germline CDR1 and CDR2: LGHDT and YNNKEL (reference sequence). V lost 0 bases and J 1 base, leaving 9 bases between the germline ends. The CDR3 is CASSQDYRANTEAFF. CDR3 in DNA: TGTGCCAGCAGCCAAGATTACAGGGCGAACACTGAAGCTTTCTTT.

The genes are TRBV6-5 and TRBJ1-1; D remains ambiguous. The CDR3 length is 13 residues. V was cut by 5 bases and J by 0 bases, with 7 bases left in between. CDR1 is MNHEY and CDR2 is SVGAGI in the germline V gene. CDR3 DNA sequence: TGTGCCAGCAGTCTACCGCTGAACACTGAAGCTTTCTTT. This codes for CASSLPLNTEAFF.

This chain uses TRBV30 with TRBJ2-7; D tentatively fits TRBD1 or TRBD2 (5 bases each). Between the trimmed V and J ends, which lost 5 bases and 6 bases, there was a span of 11 bases. Germline CDR1 and CDR2: GTSNPN and SVGIG (reference sequence). The CDR3 is made up of 11 amino acids. The CDR3 bases are TGTGCCTGGGGGGACCGGGGCGAGCAGTACTTC. The encoded protein is CAWGDRGEQYF.

V usage is TRBV24-1 and J usage is TRBJ2-5, with D unresolved. The CDR3 extends over 17 amino acids. V lost 5 bases and J lost 0, with 18 bases in between. Per germline, CDR1 KGHDR and CDR2 SFDVKD. This CDR3 is CATSGHRSVSYQETQYF. The CDR3 DNA follows: TGTGCCACCAGTGGCCATCGGAGTGTATCTTACCAAGAGACCCAGTACTTC.

This clone has at least ten counts. The chain combines TRBV3-1 (or the pseudogene TRBV3-2) with TRBJ2-3, with 9 bases that match TRBD1. The CDR3 is made up of 15 amino acids. V lost 6 bases and J lost 1; bases outside the gene matches: 5. Germline V gene sequence: CDR1 LGHDT, CDR2 YNNKEL (reference sequence). CDR3 sequence reads: CASSIRDRGTDTQYF. CDR3 DNA: TGTGCCAGCAGTATCCGGGACAGGGGCACAGATACGCAGTATTTT.

The CDR3 loop is CASKGQGGLDEQFF. The CDR3 region has the DNA TGTGCCAGCAAGGGACAGGGAGGTCTGGATGAGCAGTTCTTC. The chain recombines TRBV2 with TRBJ2-1; 9 bases agree with TRBD1. V was clipped by 7 bases and J by 8 bases; unmatched bases: 9. The length of the CDR3 is 14 residues. Germline V gene lookup returns CDR1 SNHLY and CDR2 FYNNEI.

This clone appeared once. V is TRBV15 and J is TRBJ2-3; 7 nucleotides match TRBD2. V trimming: 5 bases; J trimming: 6 bases; junction bases outside the gene matches: 11. The CDR3 is 15 residues long. Germline CDR1 and CDR2: LNHNV and YYDKDF (reference sequence). The CDR3 loop is CATSYAGLGGDTQYF. The DNA for the CDR3 is TGTGCCACCAGCTATGCGGGGCTCGGGGGGGATACGCAGTATTTT.

CDR3 in DNA: TGTGCTAGTGGTTTACAATCCCTAACTAGCGGGGTTTCGTCCGGGGAGCTGTTTTTT. Amino acids: CASGLQSLTSGVSSGELFF. The chain employs TRBV12-5 and TRBJ2-2; 10 nucleotides match TRBD2. The CDR3 is made up of 19 amino acids. V dropped 3 bases and J dropped 6; count of bases not matched to a gene: 16. Germline CDR1 reads LGHNT; CDR2 reads FRNRAP.

V is TRBV4-1 and J is TRBJ2-5, with D possibly being TRBD1 (6 bases). Germline CDR1 reads MGHRA; CDR2 reads YSYEKL. Trimming removed 2 bases at V and 0 bases at J, with 10 bases between. This CDR3 has 15 amino acids. CDR3 sequence reads: CASSQSGTNQETQYF. The CDR3 region has the DNA TGCGCCAGCAGCCAATCCGGGACAAACCAAGAGACCCAGTACTTC.

The chain carries TRBV4-1 and TRBJ2-7, with unresolved D. V lost 1 base and J 3 bases, leaving 7 bases between the germline ends. CDR3 size: 13 residues. Germline V gene lookup returns CDR1 MGHRA and CDR2 YSYEKL. CDR3 in DNA: TGCGCCAGCAGCCAAGGCACGGGCTACGAGCAGTACTTC. Translation: CASSQGTGYEQYF.

This clone is a singleton in its sample. This CDR3 is CASSDQGSGELFF. As DNA, the CDR3 is TGTGCCAGCAGTGATCAGGGGTCCGGGGAGCTGTTTTTT. The genes are TRBV25-1 and TRBJ2-2; TRBD1 might be the D (6 bases). With 3 bases removed from V and 6 bases from J, the gap between germline ends came to 8 bases. This CDR3 comprises 13 residues. Germline V CDR1 and CDR2: MGHDK, SYGVNS. The full variable domain, with the rest looked up from reference TRBV25-1 and TRBJ2-2, is EADIYQTPRYLVIGTGKKITLECSQTMGHDKMYWYQQDPGMELHLIHYSYGVNSTEKGDLSSESTVSRIRTEHFPLTLESARPSHTSQYLCASSDQGSGELFFGEGSRLTVL.

This clone was observed a few times. The V gene is TRBV3-1 (or the pseudogene TRBV3-2), the J gene TRBJ2-1; TRBD2 aligns across 11 bases. V dropped 4 bases and J dropped 5; count of bases not matched to a gene: 10. This CDR3 region has 17 residues. From germline, CDR1 is LGHDT and CDR2 YNNKEL (reference sequence). This chain's CDR3 is CASSPQGTSGPNNEQFF. DNA for the CDR3: TGTGCCAGCAGCCCCCAAGGGACTAGCGGCCCCAACAATGAGCAGTTCTTC.

The table lists this clone with a count of one. The rearrangement joins TRBV5-6 to TRBJ2-3; 7 bases are a match to TRBD1. V was clipped by 4 bases and J by 2 bases; unmatched bases: 7. This CDR3 is 15 amino acids long. Germline CDR1 reads SGHDT; CDR2 reads YYEEEE. CDR3 sequence: CASSTPGQITDTQYF. The CDR3 DNA sequence: TGTGCCAGCAGCACCCCGGGACAGATCACAGATACGCAGTATTTT.

This clone was observed a few times. CDR3 nucleotide sequence: TGTGCCAGCAGCCCCCGGACTAGCGGCTCTGGGGCCAACGTCCTGACTTTC. It specifies CASSPRTSGSGANVLTF. The chain has TRBV5-4 and TRBJ2-6, with 10 positions matching TRBD2. This CDR3 is 17 amino acids long. Germline loops: CDR1 SGHNT, CDR2 YYREEE (reference sequence). Losses at the gene ends were 4 bases for V and 0 bases for J; bases not matched to a gene: 4.

This chain joins TRBV2 and TRBJ2-7, with 8 bases lining up with TRBD1. CDR1 and CDR2 (germline): SNHLY, FYNNEI. Trimming removed 6 bases from V and 3 bases from J; junction bases left unmatched: 4. This CDR3 has 13 residues. The CDR3 coding sequence is TGTGCCAGCAGATCGGGACAGGTCTACGAGCAGTACTTC. Its translation is CASRSGQVYEQYF. Looking up the rest from reference TRBV2 and TRBJ2-7 gives the full variable domain: EPEVTQTPSHQVTQMGQEVILRCVPISNHLYFYWYRQILGQKVEFLVSFYNNEISEKSEIFDDQFSVERPDGSNFTLKIRSTKLEDSAMYFCASRSGQVYEQYFGPGTRLTVT.